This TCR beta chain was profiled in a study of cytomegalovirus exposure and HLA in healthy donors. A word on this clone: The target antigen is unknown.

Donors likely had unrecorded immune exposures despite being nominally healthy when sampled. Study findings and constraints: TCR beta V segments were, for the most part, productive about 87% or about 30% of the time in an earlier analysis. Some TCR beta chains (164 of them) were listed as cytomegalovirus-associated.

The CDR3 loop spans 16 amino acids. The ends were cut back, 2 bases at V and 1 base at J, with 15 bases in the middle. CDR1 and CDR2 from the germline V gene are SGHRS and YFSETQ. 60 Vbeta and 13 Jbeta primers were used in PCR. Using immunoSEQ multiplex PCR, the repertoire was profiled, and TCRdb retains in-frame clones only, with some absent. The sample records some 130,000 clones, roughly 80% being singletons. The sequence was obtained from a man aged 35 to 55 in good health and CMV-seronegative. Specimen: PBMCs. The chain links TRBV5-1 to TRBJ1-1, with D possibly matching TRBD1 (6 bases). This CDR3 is CASSLQGREQNTEAFF. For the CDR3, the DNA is TGCGCCAGCAGCTTACAGGGCAGGGAGCAGAACACTGAAGCTTTCTTT.